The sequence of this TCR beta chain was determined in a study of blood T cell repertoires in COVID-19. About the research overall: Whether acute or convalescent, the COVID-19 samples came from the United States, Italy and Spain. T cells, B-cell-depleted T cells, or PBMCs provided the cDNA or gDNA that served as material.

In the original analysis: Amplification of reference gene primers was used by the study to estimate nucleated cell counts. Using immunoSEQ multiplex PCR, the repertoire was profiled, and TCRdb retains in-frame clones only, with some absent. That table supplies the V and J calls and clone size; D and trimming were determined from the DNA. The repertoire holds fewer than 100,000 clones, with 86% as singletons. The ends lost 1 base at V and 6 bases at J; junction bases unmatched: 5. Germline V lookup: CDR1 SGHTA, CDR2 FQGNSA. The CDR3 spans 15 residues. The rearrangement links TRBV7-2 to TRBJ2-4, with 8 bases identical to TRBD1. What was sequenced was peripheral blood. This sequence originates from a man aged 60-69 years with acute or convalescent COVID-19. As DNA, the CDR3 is TGTGCCAGCAGCTTAGGTCGACAGGGGATAAACATTCAGTACTTC. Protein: CASSLGRQGINIQYF. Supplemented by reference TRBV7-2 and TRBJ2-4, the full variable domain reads GAGVSQSPSNKVTEKGKDVELRCDPISGHTALYWYRQSLGQGLEFLIYFQGNSAPDKSGLPSDRFSAERTGGSVSTLTIQRTQQEDSAVYLCASSLGRQGINIQYFGAGTRLSVL.